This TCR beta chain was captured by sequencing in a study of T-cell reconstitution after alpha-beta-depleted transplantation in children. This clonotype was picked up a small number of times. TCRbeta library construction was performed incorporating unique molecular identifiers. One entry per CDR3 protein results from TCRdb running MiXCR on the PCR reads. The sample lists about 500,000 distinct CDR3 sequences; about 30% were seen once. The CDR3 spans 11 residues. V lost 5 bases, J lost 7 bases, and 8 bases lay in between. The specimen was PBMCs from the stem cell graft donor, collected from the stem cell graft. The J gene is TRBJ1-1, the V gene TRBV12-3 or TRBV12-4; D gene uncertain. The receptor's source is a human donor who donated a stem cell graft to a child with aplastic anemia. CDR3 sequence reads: CASSLGYEAFF. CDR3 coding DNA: TGTGCCAGCAGTCTAGGTTATGAAGCTTTCTTT.